The 15 T cell receptor beta chains below were found in one sample sequenced in a study of OX40 agonist ivuxolimab in advanced cancers. Profiling relied on immunoSEQ multiplex PCR, and the TCRdb table lists in-frame clones only, not all of them. The sample lists roughly 64,000 clones; about 90% were seen once. The specimen comprised CD4+ or CD8+ T cells sorted from blood, sampled in a trial of the OX40 agonist ivuxolimab. The origin of the receptors is an adult with an advanced solid tumor such as melanoma, head and neck, liver or kidney cancer.

The chain couples TRBV27 to TRBJ2-7, with TRBD2 matching over 7 bases. Germline values: CDR1 MNHEY, CDR2 SMNVEV (reference sequence). J was trimmed by 2 bases and V by 5 bases; bases with no gene match: 12. CDR3 length equals 16 residues. The CDR3 DNA is TGTGCCAGCAGTGCCTCAGCGGGATACGGCCCCTACGAGCAGTACTTC. Its protein is CASSASAGYGPYEQYF.

The chain couples TRBV30 to TRBJ1-2; 7 bases fit TRBD1. Trimming at V came to 3 bases and at J to 7 bases, leaving 17 bases not matched to a gene. Germline lookup yields CDR1 GTSNPN and CDR2 SVGIG (reference sequence). The CDR3 runs 16 residues. CDR3 protein: CAWRTGQTLRNGGYTF. The CDR3 nucleotides are TGTGCCTGGAGAACGGGACAGACTCTAAGGAACGGTGGCTACACCTTC.

The chain employs TRBV27 and TRBJ2-5; TRBD1 is a possible D gene (6 bases). Trimming removed 5 bases from V and 5 bases from J, with 15 bases in between. CDR1 MNHEY and CDR2 SMNVEV come from the germline V gene (reference sequence). This CDR3 has 14 amino acids. CDR3 residues: CASSATGFRETQYF. CDR3 in DNA: TGTGCCAGCAGTGCCACAGGGTTTCGCGAGACCCAGTACTTC.

The chain combines TRBV6-6 with TRBJ1-1, with TRBD1 as a possible D gene (6 bases). This CDR3 has 14 residues. V lost 2 bases and J lost 5, with 12 bases in between. Germline-derived CDR1 and CDR2 are MNHNY and SVGAGI (reference sequence). Here the CDR3 DNA reads TGTGCCAGCAGTTACCTGGGGGCGAGGACTGAAGCTTTCTTT. This translates into CASSYLGARTEAFF.

V usage is TRBV20-1 and J usage is TRBJ1-2, with D maybe TRBD1 (5 bases). The CDR3 covers 11 residues. Germline assignment: CDR1 DFQATT and CDR2 SNEGSKA (reference sequence). Trimming shortened V by 2 bases and J by 5 bases, and 6 bases separated the two germline ends. CDR3 loop: CSARSGYGYTF. The CDR3 nucleotides read TGCAGTGCTAGATCAGGGTATGGCTACACCTTC.

The rearrangement uses TRBV7-9 and TRBJ2-1; TRBD1 might be the D (6 bases). This CDR3 has 17 amino acids. Germline CDR1 and CDR2: SEHNR and FQNEAQ (reference sequence). V was shortened by 5 bases and J by 3 bases, with 20 bases between the two germline ends. The CDR3 bases are TGTGCCAGCAGCCTTGAGGTAGGGGGAGCAGGCTACAATGAGCAGTTCTTC. Translated, it gives CASSLEVGGAGYNEQFF.

The chain has TRBV2 and TRBJ1-5, with 7 nucleotides matching TRBD1. Germline V gene data show CDR1 as SNHLY and CDR2 as FYNNEI. Trimming removed 4 bases from V and 4 bases from J; junction bases left unmatched: 7. There are 15 residues in the CDR3. CDR3 sequence (DNA): TGTGCCAGCAGTGGGGGGACAGCTACAAATCAGCCCCAGCATTTT. This sequence encodes CASSGGTATNQPQHF. The variable domain in full, completed from reference TRBV2 and TRBJ1-5, reads EPEVTQTPSHQVTQMGQEVILRCVPISNHLYFYWYRQILGQKVEFLVSFYNNEISEKSEIFDDQFSVERPDGSNFTLKIRSTKLEDSAMYFCASSGGTATNQPQHFGDGTRLSIL.

The V call is TRBV19, the J call TRBJ2-1; TRBD2 might be the D (6 bases). Germline V gives CDR1 LNHDA, CDR2 SQIVND (reference sequence). Trimming left V 6 bases short and J 4 bases short, with 25 bases between. The CDR3 covers 18 residues. The DNA of the CDR3 is TGTGCCAGTAGACCCGTCCTCGGAGGGCCCTCGAGTTACAATGAGCAGTTCTTC. The encoded protein is CASRPVLGGPSSYNEQFF. The entire variable domain, with the rest obtained from reference TRBV19 and TRBJ2-1, is as follows: DGGITQSPKYLFRKEGQNVTLSCEQNLNHDAMYWYRQDPGQGLRLIYYSQIVNDFQKGDIAEGYSVSREKKESFPLTVTSAQKNPTAFYLCASRPVLGGPSSYNEQFFGPGTRLTVL.

The rearrangement uses TRBV11-2 and TRBJ2-2, with TRBD2 as a possible D gene (5 bases). CDR1 and CDR2 (germline): SGHAT, FQNNGV. Trimming left V 5 bases short and J 7 bases short, with 17 bases between. The length of the CDR3 is 15 residues. The CDR3 sequence is CASSPTRTSGGELFF. In DNA form, the CDR3 reads TGTGCCAGCAGCCCTACTCGGACTTCGGGCGGGGAGCTGTTTTTT.

The chain uses TRBV10-3 and TRBJ2-1; 8 bases map to TRBD2. J was trimmed by 7 bases and V by 0 bases; bases with no gene match: 2. The CDR3 consists of 14 residues. The germline gives CDR1 ENHRY, CDR2 SYGVKD. The CDR3 DNA is TGTGCCATCAGTGAGTCAGGGACTAGAAATGAGCAGTTCTTC. Protein sequence: CAISESGTRNEQFF.

This clone was detected a few times. The chain recombines TRBV19 with TRBJ2-2; the match to TRBD1 covers 8 bases. CDR3 size: 14 residues. Germline CDR1 LNHDA, CDR2 SQIVND (reference sequence). The V and J ends lost 10 bases and 4 bases, in that order; junction bases with no gene match: 8. In nucleotides, the CDR3 is TGTGCCACGGGTGGACAGGGCCGCACCGGGGAGCTGTTTTTT. As protein: CATGGQGRTGELFF.

The V call is TRBV14, the J call TRBJ2-7; D unclear. The V gene's germline CDR1 is SGHDN and CDR2 FVKESK. CDR3 length: 13 residues. Trimming left V 0 bases short and J 9 bases short, with 12 bases between. The CDR3 region is CASSQDHRLGQYF. In DNA, the CDR3 is TGTGCCAGCAGCCAAGATCACCGGTTGGGGCAGTACTTC.

This chain connects TRBV6-5 to TRBJ1-2, with 9 bases that match TRBD1. V dropped 2 bases and J dropped 8; count of bases not matched to a gene: 6. Germline V gives CDR1 MNHEY, CDR2 SVGAGI. This CDR3 is 14 amino acids long. In nucleotides, the CDR3 is TGTGCCAGCAGTTACGGGACAGGGTCAGAGGGCTACACCTTC. Translated: CASSYGTGSEGYTF.

V and J are TRBV7-6 and TRBJ1-1; D perhaps matches TRBD1 (5 bases). The CDR3 consists of 13 residues. Germline lookup yields CDR1 SGHVS and CDR2 FNYEAQ. Trimming shortened V by 2 bases and J by 6 bases, and 10 bases separated the two germline ends. The CDR3 is CASSLQGMAEAFF. The CDR3 region has the DNA TGTGCCAGCAGCTTACAGGGAATGGCTGAAGCTTTCTTT.

V is TRBV27 and J is TRBJ2-1; 7 positions match TRBD1. CDR3 length equals 15 residues. The V segment lost 4 bases and the J segment 6 bases; nucleotides outside the gene matches: 9. Per the germline V gene, CDR1 is MNHEY and CDR2 is SMNVEV (reference sequence). The CDR3 is CASSSQGRTINEQFF. CDR3 bases: TGTGCCAGCAGTTCACAGGGGAGAACAATCAATGAGCAGTTCTTC.